Below, 7 T cell receptor beta chains from the same sample are listed, as sequenced in a study of blood T cell repertoires in COVID-19. Sequencing used immunoSEQ multiplex PCR; TCRdb keeps in-frame clones, though not all of them. This sample has fewer than 350,000 clones, with approximately 86% found just once. The sample consisted of peripheral blood. The receptors were gathered from a man aged 40-50 years with active or convalescent COVID-19.

This chain connects TRBV6-5 to TRBJ1-1; D gene ambiguous. The CDR3 consists of 13 residues. Germline-derived CDR1 and CDR2 are MNHEY and SVGAGI. V gave up 1 base and J gave up 4 bases, with 7 bases separating them. CDR3 in amino acids: CASSYYRSTEAFF. CDR3 DNA sequence: TGTGCCAGCAGTTACTACCGGAGCACTGAAGCTTTCTTT.

This chain links TRBV15 with TRBJ2-7; possible D gene TRBD1, 6 bases. Germline V gives CDR1 LNHNV, CDR2 YYDKDF (reference sequence). The CDR3 extends over 11 amino acids. Trimming removed 4 bases at V and 6 bases at J, with 7 bases between. CDR3 residues: CATSIGGEQYF. CDR3 DNA sequence: TGTGCCACCAGCATAGGGGGCGAGCAGTACTTC. Full variable domain (rest looked up from reference TRBV15 and TRBJ2-7): DAMVIQNPRYQVTQFGKPVTLSCSQTLNHNVMYWYQQKSSQAPKLLFHYYDKDFNNEADTPDNFQSRRPNTSFCFLDIRSPGLGDTAMYLCATSIGGEQYFGPGTRLTVT.

The chain employs TRBV30 and TRBJ1-6; 7 nucleotides line up with TRBD1. This CDR3 region has 14 residues. V lost 3 bases, J lost 6 bases, and 5 bases stayed unmatched. The germline V gene encodes CDR1 GTSNPN and CDR2 SVGIG (reference sequence). The CDR3 is CAWRIQGFNSPLHF. The CDR3 DNA sequence: TGTGCCTGGAGAATACAGGGGTTTAATTCACCCCTCCACTTT.

This clone was found a few times. The chain recombines TRBV2 with TRBJ2-1, with TRBD2 identical over 11 bases. The ends lost 4 bases at V and 4 bases at J; junction bases unmatched: 3. The CDR3 is 15 residues long. Germline assignment: CDR1 SNHLY and CDR2 FYNNEI. The CDR3 loop is CASSATSGRYNEQFF. The CDR3 nucleotides read TGTGCCAGCAGTGCTACTAGCGGGAGATACAATGAGCAGTTCTTC.

The V call is TRBV25-1, the J call TRBJ2-7; 7 positions agree with TRBD1. The V gene's germline CDR1 is MGHDK and CDR2 SYGVNS. The J segment lost 0 bases and the V segment lost 7 bases, leaving 12 bases of the junction unmatched. The CDR3 sequence is 16 residues long. CDR3 nucleotides: TGTGCCAGCACTCGAATCACCGGGACAGACTCCTACGAGCAGTACTTC. Protein sequence: CASTRITGTDSYEQYF.

This chain links TRBV4-1 with TRBJ1-1; D is undetermined. CDR3 length: 16 amino acids. Germline V lookup: CDR1 MGHRA, CDR2 YSYEKL. The V gene lost 0 bases and the J gene lost 5 bases, with 16 bases spanning the gap. DNA for the CDR3: TGCGCCAGCAGCCAAGAGCCCCGGGGAGGGCTAACTGAAGCTTTCTTT. Protein sequence: CASSQEPRGGLTEAFF.

The chain employs TRBV5-6 and TRBJ2-1; D is possibly TRBD2 (6 bases). Between the trimmed V and J ends, which lost 0 bases and 5 bases, there was a span of 12 bases. The germline V gene has CDR1 SGHDT and CDR2 YYEEEE. CDR3 length: 15 amino acids. The CDR3 bases are TGTGCCAGCAGCTTGGCGGGAGTCTCTCACAATGAGCAGTTCTTC. Translating gives CASSLAGVSHNEQFF.